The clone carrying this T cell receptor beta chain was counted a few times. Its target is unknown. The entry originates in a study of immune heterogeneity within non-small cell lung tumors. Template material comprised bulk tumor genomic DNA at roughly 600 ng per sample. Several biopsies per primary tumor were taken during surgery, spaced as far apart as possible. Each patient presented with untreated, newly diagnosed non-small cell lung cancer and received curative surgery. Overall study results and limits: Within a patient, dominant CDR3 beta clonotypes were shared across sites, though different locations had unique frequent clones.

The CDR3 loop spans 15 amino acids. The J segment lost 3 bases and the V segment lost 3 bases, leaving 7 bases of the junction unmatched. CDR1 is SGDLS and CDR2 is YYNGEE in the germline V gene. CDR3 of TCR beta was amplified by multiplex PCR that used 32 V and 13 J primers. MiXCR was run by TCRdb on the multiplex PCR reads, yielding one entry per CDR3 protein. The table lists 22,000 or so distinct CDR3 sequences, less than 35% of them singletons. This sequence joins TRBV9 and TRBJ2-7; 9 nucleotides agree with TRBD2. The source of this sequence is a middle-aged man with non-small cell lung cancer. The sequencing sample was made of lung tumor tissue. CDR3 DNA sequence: TGTGCCAGCAGCGCAGGTAGCGGGAGATTCTACGAGCAGTACTTC. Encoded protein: CASSAGSGRFYEQYF.